These T cell receptor beta chains were read from a single sample in a study of blood T cells in healthy people across ages. Each CDR3 protein is one row after TCRdb ran MiXCR on the 5' RACE reads. The data contain around 1.5 million distinct CDR3 sequences, around 36% of them singletons. Sample: blood. All receptors come from a woman in her twenties or thirties in good health. CDR3s include the opening cysteine and the closing phenylalanine or tryptophan. D genes are given only for firm matches. A clone size is listed for some rows: how often the clone was seen (once, few, many), or a class if it is expanded.

d_gene	j_gene	v_gene	abundance	CDR3aa	CDR3nt
.	TRBJ2-2	TRBV20-1	.	CSAPIAGGNTGELFF	TGCAGTGCACCAATTGCCGGTGGGAACACCGGGGAGCTGTTTTTT
.	TRBJ2-7	TRBV5-1	.	CASSHITGLSYEQYF	TGCGCCAGCAGCCACATTACCGGGTTATCCTACGAGCAGTACTTC
TRBD1	TRBJ1-5	TRBV28	.	CASIWTGEAYSNQPQHF	TGTGCCAGCATCTGGACAGGGGAAGCCTATAGCAATCAGCCCCAGCATTTT
.	TRBJ1-2	TRBV2	.	CASSEAGQGHYGYTF	TGTGCCAGCAGTGAAGCGGGGCAGGGACACTATGGCTACACCTTC
.	TRBJ2-3	TRBV28	many	CASTIGEWSADTQYF	TGTGCCAGCACCATTGGGGAGTGGAGCGCAGATACGCAGTATTTT
TRBD1	TRBJ2-7	TRBV27	many	CASSLSGTVYEQYF	TGTGCCAGCAGTCTATCCGGGACAGTCTACGAGCAGTACTTC
.	TRBJ2-7	TRBV6-5	few	CASSYEGVQKYEQYF	TGTGCCAGCAGTTACGAGGGGGTTCAGAAATACGAGCAGTACTTC
TRBD2	TRBJ2-5	TRBV20-1	.	CSAPLLAGPVETQYF	TGCAGTGCTCCACTGCTAGCGGGGCCTGTAGAGACCCAGTACTTC
TRBD2	TRBJ2-3	TRBV20-1	few	CSARSLAGVLDTQYF	TGCAGTGCTAGATCACTAGCGGGGGTCTTAGATACGCAGTATTTT
.	TRBJ2-3	TRBV20-1	once	CSVCRSTDTQYF	TGCAGTGTCTGCCGTTCCACAGATACGCAGTATTTT
TRBD1	TRBJ1-2	TRBV10-3	.	CAISAGQGGDYGYTF	TGTGCCATCAGCGCTGGACAGGGCGGCGACTATGGCTACACCTTC
TRBD2	TRBJ2-5	TRBV13	.	CASSLREFGETQYF	TGTGCCAGCAGCCTGCGGGAGTTCGGAGAGACCCAGTACTTC
TRBD1	TRBJ1-5	TRBV6-1	few	CASNTGQGAAQPQHF	TGTGCCAGCAATACGGGACAGGGGGCTGCTCAGCCCCAGCATTTT
.	TRBJ2-7	TRBV20-1	few	CSASSGGINEQYF	TGCAGTGCTAGCTCCGGGGGTATTAACGAGCAGTACTTC
.	TRBJ1-2	TRBV7-2	.	CASSLAQVHGYTF	TGTGCCAGCAGCTTAGCACAGGTCCATGGCTACACCTTC
.	TRBJ2-5	TRBV2	.	CASRQSETQYF	TGTGCCAGCCGTCAATCGGAGACCCAGTACTTC
.	TRBJ2-7	TRBV7-9	.	CASSSGSYEIGQYF	TGTGCCAGCAGCTCGGGCAGTTACGAGATAGGGCAGTACTTC
.	TRBJ2-7	TRBV28	few	CASSFPGDYEQYF	TGTGCCAGCAGTTTTCCAGGGGACTACGAGCAGTACTTC
.	TRBJ2-7	TRBV10-1	few	CASSRDPSTQQYF	TGCGCCAGTTCCCGGGACCCATCTACGCAGCAGTACTTC
TRBD1	TRBJ1-1	TRBV29-1	.	CSVLGQGSGNTEAFF	TGCAGCGTTCTGGGACAGGGATCGGGGAACACTGAAGCTTTCTTT
.	TRBJ2-1	TRBV5-6	few	CASSLWASGRGRNEQFF	TGTGCCAGCAGCTTGTGGGCCTCGGGGAGAGGTCGGAATGAGCAGTTCTTC
.	TRBJ1-2	TRBV20-1	few	CSARNADYGYTF	TGCAGTGCTAGGAACGCGGACTATGGCTACACCTTC
TRBD1	TRBJ2-4	TRBV20-1	.	CSALTGTQGDIQYF	TGCAGTGCTTTGACCGGGACACAGGGGGACATTCAGTACTTC